Listed below are T cell receptor beta chains from one sample, sequenced in a study of T-cell memory formation after mild COVID-19. TCRdb analysed the 5' RACE reads with MiXCR anew, one entry per CDR3 protein. The table includes about 390,000 distinct CDR3 sequences, about 15% detected once. The sequenced material came from PBMCs or a T cell subset sorted from them (not recorded which). The receptors shown here come from a man younger than 35 who had mild COVID-19 (a few samples of this study predate the infection). Cell type and time point are not known. The CDR3 runs from the conserved cysteine through the conserved F or W. D genes are given only for firm matches. Some rows have no size entry. The others give once, few or many, or a class for an expanded clone.

TRBV5-1,TRBD1,many,TRBJ1-2,CASSLDRIASGGYTF,TGCGCCAGCAGTTTGGACAGGATCGCGTCTGGGGGCTACACCTTC
TRBV6-5,NA,few,TRBJ1-2,CASREGFSSGYTF,TGTGCCAGCAGGGAGGGGTTCTCCTCTGGCTACACCTTC
TRBV9,TRBD2,NA,TRBJ2-7,CASSVEPGGSSYEQYF,TGTGCCAGCAGCGTAGAACCCGGGGGGAGCTCCTACGAGCAGTACTTC
TRBV7-8,NA,NA,TRBJ2-5,CASNRAGDF,TGTGCCAGCAACAGGGCTGGAGACTTC
TRBV6-5,NA,many,TRBJ2-3,CASSYSTRTGGLDTQYF,TGTGCCAGCAGTTACTCGACCCGGACTGGAGGTCTAGATACGCAGTATTTT
TRBV7-2,NA,few,TRBJ2-4,CASSRSESAGQNIQYF,TGTGCCAGCAGTCGCTCCGAGTCTGCTGGCCAAAACATTCAGTACTTC
TRBV6-5,NA,NA,TRBJ2-3,CASSYSMPIRGATTDTQYF,TGTGCCAGCAGTTACTCGATGCCCATTAGGGGGGCTACCACAGATACGCAGTATTTT
TRBV5-1,TRBD1,few,TRBJ1-1,CASSIDTGGGSEAFF,TGCGCCAGCAGCATCGATACAGGGGGCGGGTCTGAAGCTTTCTTT
TRBV4-1,TRBD1,few,TRBJ2-2,CASSQGTGGRYTGELFF,TGCGCCAGCAGCCAGGGGACAGGGGGCCGATACACCGGGGAGCTGTTTTTT
TRBV29-1,NA,few,TRBJ1-1,CSVGRGTTEAFF,TGCAGCGTTGGTCGGGGAACCACTGAAGCTTTCTTT
TRBV21-1,NA,NA,TRBJ1-5,CASQWNSNQPQHF,TGTGCCAGCCAGTGGAATAGCAATCAGCCCCAGCATTTT
TRBV28,NA,NA,TRBJ1-5,CASVGGSNQPQHF,TGTGCCAGCGTTGGGGGAAGCAATCAGCCCCAGCATTTT
TRBV14,NA,NA,TRBJ1-2,CASSQAGTPTNYGYTF,TGTGCCAGCAGCCAGGCCGGGACACCGACCAACTATGGCTACACCTTC
TRBV5-1,TRBD1,NA,TRBJ1-1,CASSSGDRMNTEAFF,TGCGCCAGCAGCTCGGGGGACAGAATGAACACTGAAGCTTTCTTT
TRBV28,NA,NA,TRBJ1-2,CATEHRGAGYGYTF,TGTGCCACCGAACACCGGGGCGCGGGGTATGGCTACACCTTC
TRBV6-2/TRBV6-3,NA,few,TRBJ2-7,CASSLYPYEQYF,TGTGCCAGCAGTTTATACCCCTACGAGCAGTACTTC
TRBV7-2,NA,NA,TRBJ2-3,CASSSRFTDTQYF,TGTGCCAGCAGCTCCCGGTTCACAGATACGCAGTATTTT
TRBV19,NA,NA,TRBJ1-1,CARTRGQAFF,TGTGCCAGGACAAGGGGTCAAGCTTTCTTT
TRBV5-1,NA,many,TRBJ2-1,CASNSGNEQFF,TGCGCCAGCAACTCCGGCAATGAGCAGTTCTTC
TRBV7-2,NA,NA,TRBJ2-3,CASTPARTLTQYF,TGTGCCAGCACACCCGCGAGGACCCTCACACAGTATTTT
TRBV29-1,NA,NA,TRBJ1-5,CNLRWLQPNQPQHF,TGCAACCTCAGGTGGCTACAGCCGAATCAGCCCCAGCATTTT
TRBV7-9,NA,many,TRBJ1-2,CASSLGDYGYTF,TGTGCCAGCAGTTTAGGGGACTATGGCTACACCTTC
TRBV7-6,NA,NA,TRBJ2-1,CASSLGPGASSYNEQFF,TGTGCCAGCAGCTTAGGCCCGGGGGCTAGCTCCTACAATGAGCAGTTCTTC
TRBV7-6,TRBD1,many,TRBJ2-7,CASSPGQGPYEQYF,TGTGCCAGCAGCCCGGGACAGGGGCCCTACGAGCAGTACTTC
TRBV7-2,NA,few,TRBJ2-7,CASSPRVMEQYF,TGTGCCAGCAGCCCCCGGGTCATGGAGCAGTACTTC
TRBV10-3,NA,NA,TRBJ1-5,CAISDGLHQPQHF,TGTGCCATCAGTGACGGACTACATCAGCCCCAGCATTTT
TRBV5-6,NA,NA,TRBJ1-5,CASSLIGQINQPQHF,TGTGCCAGCAGCTTGATCGGCCAGATCAATCAGCCCCAGCATTTT
TRBV7-3,NA,NA,TRBJ2-1,CASSSGGGTKFF,TGTGCCAGCAGCTCTGGGGGGGGGACAAAGTTCTTC
TRBV5-1,NA,few,TRBJ2-2,CASSAGGAGELFF,TGCGCCAGCAGCGCCGGGGGCGCCGGGGAGCTGTTTTTT
TRBV4-2,NA,few,TRBJ1-2,CASSQGLGSDYGYTF,TGTGCCAGCAGCCAAGGGTTAGGAAGTGACTATGGCTACACCTTC
TRBV7-9,NA,few,TRBJ1-6,CASSPVHNSPLHF,TGTGCCAGCAGCCCCGTACATAATTCACCCCTCCACTTT
TRBV12-3/TRBV12-4,NA,few,TRBJ2-1,CASSFAGPNEQFF,TGTGCCAGCAGTTTCGCAGGGCCCAATGAGCAGTTCTTC
TRBV6-5,NA,few,TRBJ2-3,CASSSTFGDTQYF,TGTGCCAGCAGTTCCACCTTCGGAGATACGCAGTATTTT
TRBV2,NA,NA,TRBJ2-3,CASGQRPDTQYF,TGTGCCAGCGGGCAACGTCCGGATACGCAGTATTTT
TRBV20-1,NA,NA,TRBJ1-3,CSARKRGHSGNTIYF,TGCAGTGCTAGAAAACGGGGCCACTCTGGAAACACCATATATTTT
TRBV3-1,NA,many,TRBJ2-2,CASRQNTGELFF,TGTGCCAGCAGGCAGAACACCGGGGAGCTGTTTTTT
TRBV12-3/TRBV12-4,NA,NA,TRBJ1-2,CASSLARAANYGYTF,TGTGCCAGCAGTTTAGCGCGGGCGGCAAACTATGGCTACACCTTC
TRBV14,NA,NA,TRBJ2-2,CASSQGGGPWGTGELFF,TGTGCCAGCAGCCAAGGAGGAGGGCCCTGGGGGACCGGGGAGCTGTTTTTT
TRBV27,NA,few,TRBJ1-4,CASSSNREKLFF,TGTGCCAGCAGTTCTAACCGGGAAAAACTGTTTTTT
TRBV24-1,NA,many,TRBJ1-1,CATSDRTEAFF,TGTGCCACCAGTGATCGGACTGAAGCTTTCTTT
TRBV9,NA,NA,TRBJ2-7,CASSVMQSSYEQYF,TGTGCCAGCAGCGTAATGCAGAGCTCCTACGAGCAGTACTTC
TRBV6-1,TRBD1,NA,TRBJ2-3,CASSERGTGGRVTDTQYF,TGTGCCAGCAGTGAACGTGGGACAGGGGGCCGAGTCACAGATACGCAGTATTTT
TRBV9,NA,NA,TRBJ2-2,CASSVSRNTGELFF,TGTGCCAGCAGCGTCAGTAGGAACACCGGGGAGCTGTTTTTT
TRBV30,NA,NA,TRBJ2-1,CAWSVLSGKYNEQFF,TGTGCCTGGAGTGTACTATCGGGGAAATACAATGAGCAGTTCTTC
TRBV7-9,NA,NA,TRBJ1-3,CASSGGEDGNTIYF,TGTGCCAGCAGCGGGGGGGAAGACGGAAACACCATATATTTT
TRBV6-5,NA,NA,TRBJ2-5,CASSKLGDKETQYF,TGTGCCAGCAGTAAGCTTGGGGATAAAGAGACCCAGTACTTC
TRBV6-5,NA,NA,TRBJ2-7,CASSYSNTDTYEQYF,TGTGCCAGCAGTTACTCGAATACAGACACCTACGAGCAGTACTTC
TRBV20-1,NA,once,TRBJ1-1,CSAIRDPANTEAFF,TGCAGTGCTATAAGGGATCCAGCGAACACTGAAGCTTTCTTT
TRBV5-1,NA,NA,TRBJ2-1,CASSLDYYNEQFF,TGCGCCAGCAGCTTGGACTACTACAATGAGCAGTTCTTC